The 7 T cell receptor beta chains given below trace back to one sample, sequenced in a study of Ad26.COV2.S vaccination and SARS-CoV-2 variants. Clones were sequenced by immunoSEQ multiplex PCR, and TCRdb holds only the in-frame ones, with some missing. The sample includes 40,000 to 55,000 clones, approximately 80% of them seen just once. The sample consisted of peripheral blood, taken after recovery from COVID-19. Receptor source: a human donor who had recovered from COVID-19.

The V gene is TRBV5-1, the J gene TRBJ1-1, with 10 bases matching TRBD1. This CDR3 is 14 amino acids long. From germline, CDR1 is SGHRS and CDR2 YFSETQ. V shed 4 bases, J shed 6 bases, and the junction held 6 bases outside the gene matches. CDR3 region: CASSRDRGWAEAFF. The CDR3 DNA sequence: TGCGCCAGCAGCCGGGACAGGGGCTGGGCTGAAGCTTTCTTT.

The CDR3 bases are TGTGCCACCAGTGATCCCTCGGCTAACTATGGCTACACCTTC. Protein product: CATSDPSANYGYTF. The chain couples TRBV24-1 to TRBJ1-2; D call uncertain. V lost 3 bases to trimming and J lost 0 bases, with 7 bases between them. Germline V CDR1 and CDR2: KGHDR, SFDVKD. This CDR3 region has 14 residues.

The chain links TRBV24-1 to TRBJ1-1; weak D call: TRBD1 (6 bases). Germline loops: CDR1 KGHDR, CDR2 SFDVKD. CDR3 length: 14 amino acids. Trimming shortened V by 10 bases and J by 3 bases, and 17 bases separated the two germline ends. In DNA, the CDR3 is TGTGCCACGAGTAAGACAGGACCGTACACTGAAGCTTTCTTT. This gives the protein CATSKTGPYTEAFF.

This clone was detected once. V is TRBV7-2 and J is TRBJ1-1; D is unresolved. This CDR3 is built from 14 residues. From germline, CDR1 is SGHTA and CDR2 FQGNSA. The V and J ends lost 3 bases and 0 bases respectively, with 8 bases between them. The CDR3 region is CASSLVGLNTEAFF. The DNA of the CDR3 is TGTGCCAGCAGCTTGGTCGGGCTGAACACTGAAGCTTTCTTT.

The chain recombines TRBV20-1 with TRBJ2-1; D unclear. Germline assignment: CDR1 DFQATT and CDR2 SNEGSKA (reference sequence). This CDR3 comprises 11 residues. V gave up 6 bases and J gave up 5 bases, with 8 bases separating them. Written as DNA, the CDR3 is TGCAGTGCGGACCGGGACAATGAGCAGTTCTTC. It translates to CSADRDNEQFF.

The chain couples TRBV6-2 or TRBV6-3 to TRBJ2-3; tentatively, D is TRBD1 or TRBD2 (5 bases each). Trimming took 2 bases from V and 5 from J, leaving 11 bases between them. Germline CDR1 is MNHEY and CDR2 is SVGEGT. The CDR3 runs to 14 residues. Here the CDR3 DNA reads TGTGCCAGCAGTTACGACGGGACCTTAGATACGCAGTATTTT. Its translation is CASSYDGTLDTQYF.

CDR3 loop: CAWRPAGSSVGELFF. The CDR3 DNA reads as TGTGCCTGGAGGCCAGCGGGGAGCTCGGTCGGGGAGCTGTTTTTT. The chain couples TRBV30 to TRBJ2-2; TRBD2 matches 7 bases. After removal of 3 bases from V and 7 bases from J, the junction contained 11 bases not matched to a gene. This CDR3 comprises 15 residues. The germline CDR1 and CDR2 sequences are GTSNPN and SVGIG (reference sequence).